This entry lists 25 T cell receptor beta chains sequenced from one sample in a study of blood T cell repertoires in COVID-19 (dated by TCRdb to the early 2020s). Receptor amplification or capture employed the immunoSEQ multiplex PCR assay. Imported from immuneACCESS, the table was reduced by TCRdb to in-frame sequences with V and J called. These copies leave out some clones; in studies compared against another copy, an unresolved V gene accounts for under half, and the cause of the remainder is not known. This sample lists fewer than 85,000 clones; around nine tenths were detected once. The ten largest clones capture 5% to 5.5% of the sample. Input material: peripheral blood. Receptors were obtained from a man aged 60 to 69 with acute or convalescent COVID-19.

The V gene is TRBV18, the J gene TRBJ1-1; tentatively, D is TRBD1 (5 bases). V lost 6 bases, J lost 1 base, and 9 bases lay in between. CDR3 length: 13 amino acids. Per germline, CDR1 KGHSH and CDR2 LQKENI. The DNA of the CDR3 is TGTGCCAGCTCGGCAGGGCCGAACACTGAAGCTTTCTTT. Translated: CASSAGPNTEAFF.

The chain employs TRBV6-6 and TRBJ2-7, with D possibly TRBD1 on 6 matching bases. Between the trimmed V and J ends, which lost 2 bases and 5 bases, there was a span of 13 bases. Germline assignment: CDR1 MNHNY and CDR2 SVGAGI (reference sequence). This CDR3 comprises 14 residues. The CDR3 nucleotides read TGTGCCAGCAGTTACGGGGGCCCCCCGGACGAGCAGTACTTC. Translation: CASSYGGPPDEQYF.

The rearrangement joins TRBV7-2 to TRBJ1-4, with D perhaps matching TRBD1 (5 bases). CDR1 and CDR2 from the germline V gene are SGHTA and FQGNSA. The V end was cut by 3 bases, the J end by 4 bases, with 12 bases between. CDR3 size: 15 residues. This CDR3 is CASSFVTAVNEKLFF. In DNA, the CDR3 is TGTGCCAGCAGCTTCGTGACAGCAGTTAATGAAAAACTGTTTTTT.

In its sample, this clone was seen a few times. This chain uses TRBV10-3 with TRBJ2-2, with D maybe TRBD1 (6 bases). The CDR3 length is 14 residues. Trimming stripped 3 bases from V and 6 bases from J, with 11 bases between. Germline values: CDR1 ENHRY, CDR2 SYGVKD. CDR3 in DNA: TGTGCCATCAGTGAATCCACAGGGCCCGGGGAGCTGTTTTTT. Its protein product is CAISESTGPGELFF.

The chain couples TRBV6-1 to TRBJ2-7; D perhaps matches TRBD1 (5 bases). The CDR3 runs to 13 residues. V was shortened by 1 base and J by 3 bases, with 7 bases between the two germline ends. CDR1 MNHNS and CDR2 SASEGT come from the germline V gene. CDR3 in DNA: TGTGCCAGCAGTGAAGGGGGCCACTACGAGCAGTACTTC. Its protein is CASSEGGHYEQYF.

The rearrangement links TRBV5-8 to TRBJ1-2; perhaps TRBD1 as D (6 bases). The CDR3 is 17 amino acids. Germline assignment: CDR1 SGHTS and CDR2 YDEGEE. Trimming stripped 0 bases from V and 4 bases from J, with 19 bases between. The CDR3 is CASSLGPTNRVGYGYTF. CDR3 nucleotide sequence: TGTGCCAGCAGCTTGGGCCCCACGAACAGGGTCGGCTATGGCTACACCTTC.

The chain employs TRBV27 and TRBJ1-1; D unresolved. This CDR3 spans 13 amino acids. Germline V gene lookup returns CDR1 MNHEY and CDR2 SMNVEV (reference sequence). V was pared by 3 bases and J by 2 bases, with 7 bases between. Here the CDR3 DNA reads TGTGCCAGCAGTTTGAACATAAACACTGAAGCTTTCTTT. Protein product: CASSLNINTEAFF.

This clone has only one observation. The chain links TRBV27 to TRBJ1-6; TRBD1 matches 7 bases. CDR3 length equals 16 residues. V gave up 5 bases and J gave up 2 bases; unmatched junction bases: 6. Germline V gene data show CDR1 as MNHEY and CDR2 as SMNVEV (reference sequence). CDR3 region: CASSLRQGTYNSPLHF. The CDR3 bases are TGTGCCAGCAGTCTAAGACAGGGAACCTATAATTCACCCCTCCACTTT.

This clone showed up just once. The rearrangement uses TRBV25-1 and TRBJ1-3; 9 nucleotides agree with TRBD1. V shed 1 base, J shed 2 bases, and the junction held 0 bases outside the gene matches. The germline V gene encodes CDR1 MGHDK and CDR2 SYGVNS. This CDR3 has 15 residues. DNA of the CDR3: TGTGCCAGCAGTGAATGGACAGGGGCTGGAAACACCATATATTTT. This gives the protein CASSEWTGAGNTIYF. Combining the CDR3 with reference TRBV25-1 and TRBJ1-3 gives the whole variable domain EADIYQTPRYLVIGTGKKITLECSQTMGHDKMYWYQQDPGMELHLIHYSYGVNSTEKGDLSSESTVSRIRTEHFPLTLESARPSHTSQYLCASSEWTGAGNTIYFGEGSWLTVV.

The V gene is TRBV9, the J gene TRBJ1-1, with 7 bases identical to TRBD1. After removal of 0 bases from V and 5 bases from J, the junction contained 7 bases not matched to a gene. The CDR3 has 15 residues. The germline V gene has CDR1 SGDLS and CDR2 YYNGEE. CDR3 in DNA: TGTGCCAGCAGCGTAGGGGCAGGGGGAAGGACTGAAGCTTTCTTT. Amino acids: CASSVGAGGRTEAFF.

This rearrangement joins TRBV30 to TRBJ1-4, with a possible D match to TRBD1 (5 bases). Trimming took 4 bases from V and 0 from J, leaving 9 bases between them. Per germline, CDR1 GTSNPN and CDR2 SVGIG (reference sequence). The CDR3 spans 14 residues. The CDR3 here is CAWNGGATNEKLFF. In DNA, the CDR3 is TGTGCCTGGAACGGGGGAGCAACTAATGAAAAACTGTTTTTT.

The chain recombines TRBV6-6 with TRBJ2-5; 9 bases line up with TRBD1. CDR1 is MNHNY, CDR2 SVGAGI, per germline (reference sequence). The CDR3 spans 17 residues. Losses at the gene ends were 5 bases for V and 3 bases for J; bases not matched to a gene: 13. The CDR3 region is CASSPSDRGDLEETQYF. DNA of the CDR3: TGTGCCAGCAGTCCCTCGGACAGGGGCGATTTGGAAGAGACCCAGTACTTC.

This chain links TRBV10-3 with TRBJ1-4; D gene ambiguous. There are 16 residues in the CDR3. The germline V gene has CDR1 ENHRY and CDR2 SYGVKD. V shed 0 bases and J shed 1 base, with 9 bases lying between them. The CDR3 coding sequence is TGTGCCATCAGTGAGTCTCGAGGCAAAACTAATGAAAAACTGTTTTTT. Protein sequence: CAISESRGKTNEKLFF.

This chain links TRBV14 with TRBJ2-3; no reliable D call. This CDR3 has 12 amino acids. Germline V gene sequence: CDR1 SGHDN, CDR2 FVKESK. V was cut by 1 base and J by 4 bases, with 3 bases left in between. The CDR3 DNA sequence: TGTGCCAGCAGCCAAGTAGCAGATACGCAGTATTTT. Its translation is CASSQVADTQYF.

The V gene is TRBV4-3, the J gene TRBJ1-1; TRBD1 aligns across 7 bases. The CDR3 is 20 residues long. The J segment lost 1 base and the V segment lost 1 base, leaving 18 bases of the junction unmatched. Per the germline V gene, CDR1 is LGHNA and CDR2 is YSLEER. CDR3 bases: TGCGCCAGCAGCCAAGCCGCGAACAGGGGAGGTCTTGTGGGGAACACTGAAGCTTTCTTT. This encodes CASSQAANRGGLVGNTEAFF.

The rearrangement uses TRBV18 and TRBJ1-2, with 7 bases that match TRBD1. The CDR3 covers 13 residues. Trimming at V came to 3 bases and at J to 8 bases, leaving 6 bases not matched to a gene. Germline CDR1 reads KGHSH; CDR2 reads LQKENI. This CDR3 is CASSPDRVQGYTF. The CDR3 bases are TGTGCCAGCTCACCCGACAGGGTACAAGGCTACACCTTC. Drawing the rest from reference TRBV18 and TRBJ1-2, the complete variable domain is NAGVMQNPRHLVRRRGQEARLRCSPMKGHSHVYWYRQLPEEGLKFMVYLQKENIIDESGMPKERFSAEFPKEGPSILRIQQVVRGDSAAYFCASSPDRVQGYTFGSGTRLTVV.

This sequence joins TRBV24-1 and TRBJ2-3, with TRBD2 matching over 11 bases. The CDR3 is 19 amino acids. V shed 2 bases and J 0 bases; nucleotides not matched to a gene: 9. CDR1 and CDR2 (germline): KGHDR, SFDVKD. The CDR3 spells CATSDSIGGLAESTDTQYF. The CDR3 coding sequence is TGTGCCACCAGTGATTCCATAGGGGGACTAGCGGAAAGCACAGATACGCAGTATTTT.

The chain uses TRBV7-9 and TRBJ1-2; D call uncertain. Germline CDR1 SEHNR, CDR2 FQNEAQ (reference sequence). The V and J ends lost 2 bases and 8 bases respectively, with 15 bases between them. CDR3 length: 14 amino acids. The CDR3 here is CASSLLQSPTGYTF. DNA for the CDR3: TGTGCCAGCAGCTTATTACAGAGCCCGACGGGCTACACCTTC.

The gene calls are TRBV6-2 or TRBV6-3 and TRBJ2-7; D might be TRBD2 (5 bases). The CDR3 is made up of 14 amino acids. With 0 bases removed from V and 5 bases from J, the gap between germline ends came to 11 bases. Germline values: CDR1 MNHEY, CDR2 SVGEGT. The CDR3 DNA follows: TGTGCCAGCAGTTACTCGGACTTGTCCAACGAGCAGTACTTC. Amino acids: CASSYSDLSNEQYF.

The rearrangement links TRBV5-4 to TRBJ2-5, with 12 bases matching TRBD2. Per germline, CDR1 SGHNT and CDR2 YYREEE (reference sequence). Germline trimming cut 0 bases from V and 3 bases from J; bases unmatched to any gene: 6. There are 17 residues in the CDR3. CDR3 DNA: TGTGCCAGCAGCTTGGCAAGGCTAGCGGGGGGGGAAGAGACCCAGTACTTC. As protein: CASSLARLAGGEETQYF.

The CDR3 loop is CAISGGGLDYTF. The DNA for the CDR3 is TGTGCCATCAGTGGCGGGGGTCTAGACTACACCTTC. The J gene is TRBJ1-2, the V gene TRBV10-3; TRBD1 is a possible D gene (5 bases). Germline V gene data show CDR1 as ENHRY and CDR2 as SYGVKD. The CDR3 is 12 amino acids. Trimming pared 4 bases from V and 10 bases from J, leaving 13 bases between.

The chain carries TRBV10-3 and TRBJ1-6, with 8 bases aligning to TRBD1. Losses at the gene ends were 5 bases for V and 3 bases for J; bases not matched to a gene: 3. The CDR3 covers 15 residues. Germline V gene lookup returns CDR1 ENHRY and CDR2 SYGVKD. The DNA for the CDR3 is TGTGCCATCAGTCAGGGGGCAAGCTATAATTCACCCCTCCACTTT. Translating gives CAISQGASYNSPLHF.

V usage is TRBV4-3 and J usage is TRBJ1-2, with D uncertain. V was shortened by 1 base and J by 1 base, with 22 bases between the two germline ends. CDR1 LGHNA and CDR2 YSLEER come from the germline V gene. There are 19 residues in the CDR3. CDR3 nucleotide sequence: TGCGCCAGCAGCCAAGTTGTTTTTAAGGGAAGCGGAGATAACTATGGCTACACCTTC. Translation gives CASSQVVFKGSGDNYGYTF.

The chain is built from TRBV4-3 and TRBJ1-5, with D unclear. V was trimmed by 0 bases and J by 3 bases, leaving 9 bases between them. The CDR3 has 15 amino acids. From germline, CDR1 is LGHNA and CDR2 YSLEER. The CDR3 here is CASSQDWAVNQPQHF. The CDR3 DNA follows: TGCGCCAGCAGCCAAGATTGGGCAGTCAATCAGCCCCAGCATTTT.

The gene calls are TRBV12-5 and TRBJ1-1, with TRBD1 matching 8 bases. This CDR3 spans 16 amino acids. V lost 1 base, J lost 4 bases, and 8 bases stayed unmatched. Germline CDR1 and CDR2: LGHNT and FRNRAP. DNA for the CDR3: TGTGCTAGTGGTTTGGCTCCCCAGGGGGCAAGCACTGAAGCTTTCTTT. It codes for CASGLAPQGASTEAFF.